This TCR beta chain was obtained from a study of blood T cell repertoires in COVID-19. Using immunoSEQ multiplex PCR, the repertoire was profiled, and TCRdb retains in-frame clones only, with some absent. The sample has over 120,000 clones, 80% to 90% seen once. Looked up from germline, CDR1 is SGHDT and CDR2 is YYEEEE. The ends were cut back, 3 bases at V and 4 bases at J, with 13 bases in the middle. The CDR3 extends over 15 amino acids. Sequenced material: peripheral blood. The chain employs TRBV5-6 and TRBJ2-2; D possibly corresponds to TRBD2 (5 bases). This TCR derives from a human donor with acute or convalescent COVID-19. The donor label of this sample is uncertain. CDR3: CASSSWTYGTGELFF. Written as DNA, the CDR3 is TGTGCCAGCAGCTCGTGGACTTACGGCACCGGGGAGCTGTTTTTT.